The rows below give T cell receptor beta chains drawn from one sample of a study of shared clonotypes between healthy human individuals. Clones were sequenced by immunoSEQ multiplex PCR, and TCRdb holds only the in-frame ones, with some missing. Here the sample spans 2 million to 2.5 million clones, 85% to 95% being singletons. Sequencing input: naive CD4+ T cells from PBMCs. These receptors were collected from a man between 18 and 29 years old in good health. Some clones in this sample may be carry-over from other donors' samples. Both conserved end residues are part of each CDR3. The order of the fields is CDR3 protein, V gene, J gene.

CDR3: CASSLVPPETQYF
V: TRBV7-7
J: TRBJ2-5

CDR3: CASSFYDEQYF
V: TRBV28
J: TRBJ2-7

CDR3: CASSTHWGQFTGELFF
V: TRBV28
J: TRBJ2-2

CDR3: CASSPFWDQPQHF
V: TRBV18
J: TRBJ1-5

CDR3: CAITGTSGSAITGELFF
V: TRBV10-3
J: TRBJ2-2

CDR3: CASSKLAGPTYEQYF
V: TRBV5-1
J: TRBJ2-7

CDR3: CASSDLTGSETQYF
V: TRBV6-5
J: TRBJ2-5

CDR3: CASSKTGGAGTGELFF
V: TRBV7-6
J: TRBJ2-2

CDR3: CSASPGQYF
V: TRBV20-1
J: TRBJ2-7

CDR3: CASSLRPSGDRALF
V: TRBV7-9
J: TRBJ2-1

CDR3: CASTDTAIGTQYF
V: TRBV4-3
J: TRBJ2-3

CDR3: CASSITGTGPYEQYF
V: TRBV5-1
J: TRBJ2-7

CDR3: CASTGAGETQYF
V: TRBV11-3
J: TRBJ2-5

CDR3: CASSPTPGESNQPQHF
V: TRBV5-4
J: TRBJ1-5

CDR3: CASSSPGPQSQVGTDTQYF
V: TRBV4-2
J: TRBJ2-3

CDR3: CASSLAQGGEAFF
V: TRBV7-9
J: TRBJ1-1

CDR3: CASSLRQSNTEAFF
V: TRBV7-2
J: TRBJ1-1

CDR3: CASSSIRETQYF
V: TRBV28
J: TRBJ2-5

CDR3: CASSKHTGTGETEQYF
V: TRBV11-2
J: TRBJ2-7

CDR3: CASSPLGGTSYNEQFF
V: TRBV4-2
J: TRBJ2-1

CDR3: CASSFPAPRVEAFF
V: TRBV28
J: TRBJ1-1

CDR3: CASSLAFDGYTF
V: TRBV5-4
J: TRBJ1-2

CDR3: CASSPGRGSGRGDTQYF
V: TRBV4-3
J: TRBJ2-3

CDR3: CASSLRATSGSYEQYF
V: TRBV7-2
J: TRBJ2-7

CDR3: CASSEASWTVYGYTF
V: TRBV6-1
J: TRBJ1-2

CDR3: CASNQVGGAGGYTF
V: TRBV25-1
J: TRBJ1-2

CDR3: CATSRGDGTGAFTDTQYF
V: TRBV15
J: TRBJ2-3

CDR3: CASSLVAGVNEKLFF
V: TRBV5-6
J: TRBJ1-4

CDR3: CASSPGTHRGETQYF
V: TRBV11-2
J: TRBJ2-5

CDR3: CSCVDSGRAGHEQFF
V: TRBV29-1
J: TRBJ2-1

CDR3: CAIRLGLESAGEQFF
V: TRBV10-3
J: TRBJ2-1

CDR3: CASSFVSEKGSYEQYF
V: TRBV5-6
J: TRBJ2-7

CDR3: CATPGWGEISGRGNYEQFF
V: TRBV5-4
J: TRBJ2-1

CDR3: CASRSGTASYEQYF
V: TRBV27
J: TRBJ2-7

CDR3: CASSTQGEVGTGELFF
V: TRBV4-3
J: TRBJ2-2

CDR3: CASSVALLDTQYF
V: TRBV9
J: TRBJ2-3

CDR3: CASSVGRDTGELFF
V: TRBV9
J: TRBJ2-2

CDR3: CASREVGSNEKLFF
V: TRBV25-1
J: TRBJ1-4

CDR3: CASSKRQEAFF
V: TRBV19
J: TRBJ1-1

CDR3: CASNPDPAGSYEQYF
V: TRBV5-4
J: TRBJ2-7

CDR3: CTSSQNRDSNQPQHF
V: TRBV1
J: TRBJ1-5

CDR3: CASSLYGDTEAFF
V: TRBV5-1
J: TRBJ1-1

CDR3: CAWSGGNTDTQYF
V: TRBV30
J: TRBJ2-3

CDR3: CASKPGLTLLSSLGYTF
V: TRBV7-2
J: TRBJ1-2

CDR3: CASTRQGPFEAFF
V: TRBV2
J: TRBJ1-1

CDR3: CASRPRSSGANVLTF
V: TRBV7-3
J: TRBJ2-6

CDR3: CATSRSFQGQAGNTIYF
V: TRBV15
J: TRBJ1-3

CDR3: CASSLDSQPQHF
V: TRBV7-9
J: TRBJ1-5

CDR3: CASSSLAGSAQETQYF
V: TRBV11-2
J: TRBJ2-5